One T cell receptor beta chain is described in this entry. Trimming took off 3 bases at V and 1 base at J, with 11 bases between the two ends. CDR1 is DFQATT, CDR2 SNEGSKA, per germline (reference sequence). There are 14 residues in the CDR3. The data derive from a study of CD8+CD57+ T cells in acquired aplastic anemia. The template for TCR beta VDJ and CDR3 sequence profiling was genomic DNA. Each CDR3 protein gets one entry after TCRdb re-called the reads with MiXCR. The table shows some 220,000 distinct CDR3 sequences, with 34% occurring only once. This TCR came from a human donor in good health, serving as a control. The chain has TRBV20-1 and TRBJ2-3; possible D gene TRBD2, 7 bases. What was sequenced was sorted CD4+, CD8+, or CD8+CD57+ T cells (not recorded which) from PBMCs. The CDR3 sequence is CSARDSGGTDTQYF. DNA of the CDR3: TGCAGTGCTAGGGACAGCGGGGGCACAGATACGCAGTATTTT.